Sequencing of this T cell receptor (beta chain) was carried out in a study of tissue T cells after allogeneic stem cell transplantation. Details on this clone: Its antigen remains unknown. Genes here carry mouse names. The observed sequence ends 1 residue before the CDR3 terminus, with the missing tail filled in from the germline J gene.

The CDR3 runs 14 residues. Trimming took 6 bases from V and 2 from J, leaving 10 bases between them. Germline lookup yields CDR1 KGHPV and CDR2 FQNQEV (reference sequence). This table comes from immunoSEQ multiplex PCR, and its TCRdb copy is limited to in-frame clones, with some not included. The repertoire holds about 6,700 clones, with approximately 46% as singletons. Broader study findings: This small cohort was clinically heterogeneous, and sampling depth was a limitation.

The time point here: mouse harvest day 7 after allogeneic transplant. The graft held 10^6 splenic CD5+ T cells and 10^7 T-cell-depleted bone marrow cells. Tissues came from B6→BALB/c major-mismatch GVHD mice at day 7 or 14. The sequence was obtained from a female BALB/c mouse given C57BL/6 T cells with graft-versus-host disease after an allogeneic hematopoietic cell transplant. Sequenced: gut tissue. The rearrangement uses TRBV26 and TRBJ2-2; D may be TRBD1 or TRBD2 (5 bases each). CDR3 in amino acids: CASRPGTNTGQLYF. The CDR3 DNA, read in part, is TGTGCCAGCAGACCCGGGACCAACACCGGGCAGCTCTAC. Supplemented by reference TRBV26 and TRBJ2-2, the full variable domain reads NSKVIQTPRYLVKGQGQKAKMRCIPEKGHPVVFWYQQNKNNEFKFLINFQNQEVLQQIDMTEKRFSAECPSNSPCSLEIQSSEAGDSALYLCASRPGTNTGQLYFGEGSKLTVL.